The next 17 T cell receptor beta chains were all read from a single sample in a study of CD4 T cells in relation to SARS-CoV-2 and coronaviruses. The unexposed donors gave CD4+ T cells in about 2011-2018, prior to COVID-19. After about 10 days of culture, CD4+ T cells were isolated. Sequencing used immunoSEQ multiplex PCR; TCRdb keeps in-frame clones, though not all of them. Here the sample spans about 26,000 clones, more than 60% being singletons. These receptors have no known antigen. The specimen was CD4+ T cells from PBMCs, cultured in vitro. The receptor source for this set is a human donor in good health.

The V call is TRBV11-2, the J call TRBJ2-7, with D perhaps matching TRBD2 (7 bases). V was pared by 8 bases and J by 2 bases, with 10 bases between. Germline V CDR1 and CDR2: SGHAT, FQNNGV. This CDR3 has 12 residues. The chain's CDR3 is CASEGGAYEQYF. The CDR3 DNA follows: TGTGCCAGCGAAGGGGGGGCCTACGAGCAGTACTTC.

The chain combines TRBV4-3 with TRBJ1-4, with no clear D. Germline V gene lookup returns CDR1 LGHNA and CDR2 YSLEER. The germline V and J ends were trimmed by 0 bases and 8 bases, with 13 bases remaining between them. The CDR3 is made up of 15 amino acids. This chain's CDR3 is CASSQDLSVGEKLFF. In nucleotides, the CDR3 is TGCGCCAGCAGCCAAGATCTATCGGTTGGGGAAAAACTGTTTTTT.

The V gene is TRBV7-2, the J gene TRBJ1-1; D gene ambiguous. This CDR3 is 13 amino acids long. V gave up 6 bases and J gave up 4 bases, with 12 bases separating them. Germline values: CDR1 SGHTA, CDR2 FQGNSA. CDR3 nucleotides: TGTGCCAGCAGTACTAAATTGGGCACTGAAGCTTTCTTT. Translation gives CASSTKLGTEAFF.

This chain joins TRBV3-1 (or the pseudogene TRBV3-2) and TRBJ2-1; no firm D call. Germline V lookup: CDR1 LGHDT, CDR2 YNNKEL (reference sequence). V lost 1 base, J lost 6 bases, and 10 bases lay in between. This CDR3 spans 14 amino acids. CDR3: CASSQVKQVNEQFF. The CDR3 DNA follows: TGTGCCAGCAGCCAAGTTAAGCAGGTCAATGAGCAGTTCTTC.

V is TRBV5-1 and J is TRBJ2-2; possible D gene TRBD1, 6 bases. V shed 4 bases and J shed 2 bases, with 15 bases lying between them. Germline values: CDR1 SGHRS, CDR2 YFSETQ. The CDR3 runs 16 residues. The CDR3 reads CASSQADRSNTGELFF. Here the CDR3 DNA reads TGCGCCAGCAGCCAAGCCGACAGGAGTAACACCGGGGAGCTGTTTTTT.

V is TRBV11-3 and J is TRBJ2-2; D ambiguous. The CDR3 loop spans 14 amino acids. CDR1 is SGHNT, CDR2 YENEEA, per germline. Trimming pared 2 bases from V and 5 bases from J, leaving 9 bases between. CDR3 region: CASSLYPRTGELFF. As DNA, the CDR3 is TGTGCCAGCAGCTTATACCCGAGGACCGGGGAGCTGTTTTTT.

The CDR3 spells CASSFAGISYNEQFF. In DNA form, the CDR3 reads TGTGCCAGCAGCTTTGCGGGGATCTCCTACAATGAGCAGTTCTTC. The chain has TRBV5-5 and TRBJ2-1; TRBD2 is a possible D gene (6 bases). This CDR3 region has 15 residues. Germline values: CDR1 SGHKS, CDR2 YYEKEE (reference sequence). Deletions cut 2 bases from V and 0 bases from J, with 9 bases between. Together with reference TRBV5-5 and TRBJ2-1, the CDR3 gives the full variable domain: DAGVTQSPTHLIKTRGQQVTLRCSPISGHKSVSWYQQVLGQGPQFIFQYYEKEERGRGNFPDRFSARQFPNYSSELNVNALLLGDSALYLCASSFAGISYNEQFFGPGTRLTVL.

V and J are TRBV12-3 or TRBV12-4 and TRBJ2-1; D ambiguous. The CDR3 has 11 residues. The V end was cut by 2 bases, the J end by 6 bases, with 2 bases between. CDR3 protein: CASSLSNEQFF. In nucleotides, the CDR3 is TGTGCCAGCAGTTTATCCAATGAGCAGTTCTTC.

The gene calls are TRBV5-1 and TRBJ2-1; 7 nucleotides agree with TRBD2. The CDR3 contains 17 residues. V trimming: 4 bases; J trimming: 4 bases; junction bases outside the gene matches: 14. In germline, CDR1 is SGHRS, CDR2 YFSETQ. The CDR3 reads CASSSPGGEGLYNEQFF. For the CDR3, the DNA is TGCGCCAGCAGCAGCCCCGGAGGGGAGGGCCTATACAATGAGCAGTTCTTC.

The V and J genes are TRBV5-1 and TRBJ1-1, with a tentative D call TRBD1 (5 bases). There are 14 residues in the CDR3. Trimming left V 3 bases short and J 0 bases short, with 9 bases between. In germline, CDR1 is SGHRS, CDR2 YFSETQ. The CDR3 nucleotides read TGCGCCAGCAGCTCGGGGACGATGAACACTGAAGCTTTCTTT. The encoded protein is CASSSGTMNTEAFF.

V gene TRBV6-2 or TRBV6-3 combines with J gene TRBJ1-4, with 7 bases fitting TRBD1. The germline gives CDR1 MNHEY, CDR2 SVGEGT. J was trimmed by 0 bases and V by 6 bases; bases with no gene match: 13. This CDR3 is 18 amino acids long. CDR3: CASSPGGGGYATNEKLFF. CDR3 sequence (DNA): TGTGCCAGCAGCCCCGGAGGAGGGGGCTATGCAACTAATGAAAAACTGTTTTTT.

V gene TRBV6-2 or TRBV6-3 combines with J gene TRBJ1-2; D is uncertain. The CDR3 is 13 amino acids. The V gene's germline CDR1 is MNHEY and CDR2 SVGEGT. Trimming cost V 5 bases and J 8 bases, with 15 bases left between them. CDR3 DNA sequence: TGTGCCAGCAGTGTCGGGCCGTCTTTGGGCTACACCTTC. Translation gives CASSVGPSLGYTF.

The rearrangement joins TRBV11-3 to TRBJ1-1; D might be TRBD1 (6 bases). The V gene's germline CDR1 is SGHNT and CDR2 YENEEA. The length of the CDR3 is 15 residues. With 5 bases removed from V and 0 bases from J, the gap between germline ends came to 13 bases. CDR3 DNA sequence: TGTGCCAGCAGCCTAGGGGGAAGTTTGAACACTGAAGCTTTCTTT. Protein sequence: CASSLGGSLNTEAFF.

This clone has more than one count but fewer than ten. This chain joins TRBV29-1 and TRBJ1-2; TRBD1 matches at 7 bases. V lost 6 bases, J lost 9 bases, and 10 bases stayed unmatched. The CDR3 loop spans 12 amino acids. Germline lookup yields CDR1 SQVTM and CDR2 ANQGSEA. The DNA of the CDR3 is TGCAGCGTGGGTGAACAGGGGCTGCGCTACACCTTC. It encodes CSVGEQGLRYTF.

The CDR3 DNA reads as TGTGCCAGCAACGGACAGGCTTCGGTCCACGAGCAGTACTTC. Its protein product is CASNGQASVHEQYF. The chain joins TRBV11-2 to TRBJ2-7, with 7 bases identical to TRBD1. V gave up 7 bases and J gave up 5 bases; unmatched junction bases: 11. The CDR3 consists of 14 residues. CDR1 SGHAT and CDR2 FQNNGV come from the germline V gene.

V and J are TRBV10-3 and TRBJ2-3; TRBD2 agrees at 7 bases. Germline V lookup: CDR1 ENHRY, CDR2 SYGVKD. This CDR3 is built from 14 residues. V shed 2 bases, J shed 6 bases, and the junction held 5 bases outside the gene matches. The CDR3 region is CAISEDGGSDTQYF. The CDR3 DNA sequence: TGTGCCATCAGTGAGGACGGGGGGTCTGATACGCAGTATTTT.

V usage is TRBV2 and J usage is TRBJ2-3; 14 nucleotides agree with TRBD2. V was clipped by 3 bases and J by 2 bases; unmatched bases: 7. This CDR3 has 18 amino acids. CDR1 and CDR2 from the germline V gene are SNHLY and FYNNEI. CDR3 region: CASSDPGTSGGPTDTQYF. The CDR3 coding sequence is TGTGCCAGCAGTGATCCCGGGACTAGCGGGGGCCCCACAGATACGCAGTATTTT.